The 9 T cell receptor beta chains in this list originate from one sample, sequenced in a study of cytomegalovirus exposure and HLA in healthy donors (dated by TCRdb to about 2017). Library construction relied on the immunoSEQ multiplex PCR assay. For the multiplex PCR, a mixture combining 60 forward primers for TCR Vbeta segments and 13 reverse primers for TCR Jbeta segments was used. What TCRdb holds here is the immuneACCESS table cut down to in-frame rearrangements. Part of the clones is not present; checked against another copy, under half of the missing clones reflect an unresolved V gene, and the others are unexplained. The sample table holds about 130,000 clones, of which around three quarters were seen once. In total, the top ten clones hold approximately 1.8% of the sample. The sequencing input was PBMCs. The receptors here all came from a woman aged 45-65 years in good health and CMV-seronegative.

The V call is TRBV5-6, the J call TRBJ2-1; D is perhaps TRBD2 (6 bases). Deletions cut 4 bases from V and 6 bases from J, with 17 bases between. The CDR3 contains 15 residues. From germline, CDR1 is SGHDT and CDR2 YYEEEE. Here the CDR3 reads CASSPSTRTFNEQFF. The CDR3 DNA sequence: TGTGCCAGCAGCCCATCGACTAGGACTTTCAATGAGCAGTTCTTC.

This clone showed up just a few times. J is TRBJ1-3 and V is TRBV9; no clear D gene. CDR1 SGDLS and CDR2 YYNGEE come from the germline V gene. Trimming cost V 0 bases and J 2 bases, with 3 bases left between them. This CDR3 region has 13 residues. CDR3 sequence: CASSVATGNTIYF. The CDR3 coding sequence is TGTGCCAGCAGCGTAGCTACTGGAAACACCATATATTTT.

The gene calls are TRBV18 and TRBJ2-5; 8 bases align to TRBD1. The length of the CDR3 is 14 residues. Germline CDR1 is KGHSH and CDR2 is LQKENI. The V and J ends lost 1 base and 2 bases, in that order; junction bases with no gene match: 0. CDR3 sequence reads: CASSPRTGQETQYF. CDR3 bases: TGTGCCAGCTCACCACGGACAGGGCAAGAGACCCAGTACTTC.

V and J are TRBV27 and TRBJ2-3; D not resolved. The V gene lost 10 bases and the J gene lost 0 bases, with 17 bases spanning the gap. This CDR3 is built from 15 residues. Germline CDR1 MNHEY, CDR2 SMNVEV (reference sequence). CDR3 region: CATNPLETSTDTQYF. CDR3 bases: TGTGCCACCAATCCGCTAGAAACAAGCACAGATACGCAGTATTTT.

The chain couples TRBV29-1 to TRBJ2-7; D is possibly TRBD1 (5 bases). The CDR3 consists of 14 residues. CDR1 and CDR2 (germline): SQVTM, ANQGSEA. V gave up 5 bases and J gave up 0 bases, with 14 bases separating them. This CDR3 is CSVWTFPDSYEQYF. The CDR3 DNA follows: TGCAGCGTTTGGACATTCCCGGACTCCTACGAGCAGTACTTC.

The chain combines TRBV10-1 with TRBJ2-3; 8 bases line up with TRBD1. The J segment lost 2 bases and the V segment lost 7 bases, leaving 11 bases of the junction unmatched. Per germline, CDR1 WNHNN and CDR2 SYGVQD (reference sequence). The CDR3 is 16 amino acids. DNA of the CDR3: TGCGCCAGCACCGAGGGGTTGACAGGGGACACAGATACGCAGTATTTT. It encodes CASTEGLTGDTDTQYF.

DNA for the CDR3: TGTGCCAGCAGCTTAGAGTATAAGGAGACCCAGTACTTC. It specifies CASSLEYKETQYF. The chain recombines TRBV7-3 with TRBJ2-5; D gene uncertain. The CDR3 has 13 amino acids. The germline CDR1 and CDR2 sequences are SGHTA and FQGTGA. Deletions cut 2 bases from V and 5 bases from J, with 9 bases between.

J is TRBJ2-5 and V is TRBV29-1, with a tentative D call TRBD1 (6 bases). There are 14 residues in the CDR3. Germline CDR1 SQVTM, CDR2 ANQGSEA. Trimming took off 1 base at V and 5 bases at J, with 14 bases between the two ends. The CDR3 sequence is CSVEGPGQGETQYF. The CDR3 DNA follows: TGCAGCGTTGAAGGCCCGGGACAAGGGGAGACCCAGTACTTC.

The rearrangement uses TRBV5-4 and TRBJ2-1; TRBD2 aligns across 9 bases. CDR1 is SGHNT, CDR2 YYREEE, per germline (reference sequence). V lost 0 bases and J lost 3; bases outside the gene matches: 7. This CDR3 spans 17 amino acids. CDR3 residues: CASSLGTTSGRYNEQFF. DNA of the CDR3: TGTGCCAGCAGCTTGGGAACGACTAGCGGTCGCTACAATGAGCAGTTCTTC. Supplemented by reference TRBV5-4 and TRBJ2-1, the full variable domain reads ETGVTQSPTHLIKTRGQQVTLRCSSQSGHNTVSWYQQALGQGPQFIFQYYREEENGRGNFPPRFSGLQFPNYSSELNVNALELDDSALYLCASSLGTTSGRYNEQFFGPGTRLTVL.